This T cell receptor beta chain came from a study of a mutant IDH1 vaccine in newly diagnosed glioma. Regarding this clone: Its antigen is unknown.

As for time point: week 11, during vaccination. Alongside topical imiquimod, each dose of vaccine comprised 300 ug of mutant IDH1 20-mer peptide. Clones were sequenced by immunoSEQ multiplex PCR, and TCRdb holds only the in-frame ones, with some missing. This repertoire shows tens of thousands of clones, 75% to 85% found once; its top ten account for around 25%. Germline assignment: CDR1 SEHNR and CDR2 FQNEAQ (reference sequence). V lost 4 bases and J 2 bases, leaving 2 bases between the germline ends. There are 11 residues in the CDR3. The receptor was isolated from a man aged 25 to 40 with glioma. J is TRBJ1-1 and V is TRBV7-9, with D uncertain. Material: PBMCs, obtained from a glioma patient whose treatment included an IDH1 peptide vaccine. CDR3 DNA sequence: TGTGCCAGCAGCTCCAACACTGAAGCTTTCTTT. Translation gives CASSSNTEAFF.